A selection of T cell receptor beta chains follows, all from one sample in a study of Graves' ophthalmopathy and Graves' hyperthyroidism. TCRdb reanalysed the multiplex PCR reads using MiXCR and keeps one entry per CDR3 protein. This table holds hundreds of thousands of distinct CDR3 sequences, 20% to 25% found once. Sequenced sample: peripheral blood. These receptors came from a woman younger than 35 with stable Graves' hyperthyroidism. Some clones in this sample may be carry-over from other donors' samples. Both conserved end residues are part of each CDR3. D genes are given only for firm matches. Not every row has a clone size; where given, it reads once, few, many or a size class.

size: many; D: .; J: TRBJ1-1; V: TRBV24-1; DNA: TGTGCCATAAACTGGGGGAACACTGAAGCTTTCTTT; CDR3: CAINWGNTEAFF
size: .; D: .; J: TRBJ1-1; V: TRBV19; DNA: TGTGCCAGTAGTATAGCTCGCACAGCTGAAGCTTTCTTT; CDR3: CASSIARTAEAFF
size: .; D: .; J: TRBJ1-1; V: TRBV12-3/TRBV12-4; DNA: TGTGCCACCCGTCCAGGGGAGGTAGGAGCTTTCTTT; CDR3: CATRPGEVGAFF
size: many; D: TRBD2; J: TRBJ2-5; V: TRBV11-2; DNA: TGTGCCAGCAGCTTAGGGACTAGCGGGGGCATAGAGACCCAGTACTTC; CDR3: CASSLGTSGGIETQYF
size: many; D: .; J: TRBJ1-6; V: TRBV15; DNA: TGTGCCACCAGCAGGACCCCCAGTAATTCACCCCTCCACTTT; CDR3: CATSRTPSNSPLHF
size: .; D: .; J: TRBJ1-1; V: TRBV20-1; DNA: TGCAGTGCTAGAATTCCCGACGCAGCCAACACTGAAGCTTTCTTT; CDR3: CSARIPDAANTEAFF
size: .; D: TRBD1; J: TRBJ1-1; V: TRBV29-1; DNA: TGCAGCGCTGGACAGGGGGAGAACACTGAAGCTTTCTTT; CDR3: CSAGQGENTEAFF
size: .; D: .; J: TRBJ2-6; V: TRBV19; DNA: TGTGCCAGTAGGGCAGGGATTTATGGGGCCAACGTCCTGACTTTC; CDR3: CASRAGIYGANVLTF
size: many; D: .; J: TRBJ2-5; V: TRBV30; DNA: TGTGCCTGGAATGGTGATTTGCTACAAGAGACCCAGTACTTC; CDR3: CAWNGDLLQETQYF
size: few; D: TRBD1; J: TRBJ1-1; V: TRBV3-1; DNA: TGTGCCAGCAGCCAACTACAGGGGGCGAACACTGAAGCTTTCTTT; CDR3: CASSQLQGANTEAFF
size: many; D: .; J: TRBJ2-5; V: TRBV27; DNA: TGTGCCAGCAGCCCAGCCGGGGGTGTCGGGGAGACCCAGTACTTC; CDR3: CASSPAGGVGETQYF
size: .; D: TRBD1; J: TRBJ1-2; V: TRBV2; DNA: TGTGCCAGCAGTGACCAGGGGGCGCAGGGCTACACCTTC; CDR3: CASSDQGAQGYTF
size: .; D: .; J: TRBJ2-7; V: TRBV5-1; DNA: TGCGCCAGCAGCTGGGTTCCCACCTACGAGCAGTACTTC; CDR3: CASSWVPTYEQYF
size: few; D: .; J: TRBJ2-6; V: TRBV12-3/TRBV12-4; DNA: TGTGCCAGCAGTTCATCTCCGGGACTCAGCTCTGGGGCCAACGTCCTGACTTTC; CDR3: CASSSSPGLSSGANVLTF
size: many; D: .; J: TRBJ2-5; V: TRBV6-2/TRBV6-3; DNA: TGTGCCAGCATGGTCCAGGGTCTCTGGGGGTCCCAGTACTTC; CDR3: CASMVQGLWGSQYF
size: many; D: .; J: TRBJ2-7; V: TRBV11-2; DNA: TGTGCCAGCAGCCCCAGGAGGGGTCAGTCCTACGAGCAGTACTTC; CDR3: CASSPRRGQSYEQYF
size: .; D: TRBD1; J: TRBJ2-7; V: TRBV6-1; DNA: TGTGCCAGCAGTGAATTTGTAGTAGGGGGCCCCTCCTACGAGCAGTACTTC; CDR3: CASSEFVVGGPSYEQYF
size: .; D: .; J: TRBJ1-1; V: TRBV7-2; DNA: TGTGCCAGCAGCTCAACCCAGGGCGGCTACATGGCTTTCTTT; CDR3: CASSSTQGGYMAFF
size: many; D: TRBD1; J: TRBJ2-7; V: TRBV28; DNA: TGTGCCAGCAGAACCGGGACAGGGGGTTTTTACGAGCAGTACTTC; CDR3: CASRTGTGGFYEQYF
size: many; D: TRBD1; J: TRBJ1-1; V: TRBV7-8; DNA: TGTGCCAGCAGCAGAACAGGGGGAGGCACTGAAGCTTTCTTT; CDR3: CASSRTGGGTEAFF
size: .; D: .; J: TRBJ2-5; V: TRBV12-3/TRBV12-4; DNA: TGTGCCAGCAGTACCTGGGGGGCCTTTCGGGAGACCCAGTACTTC; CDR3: CASSTWGAFRETQYF
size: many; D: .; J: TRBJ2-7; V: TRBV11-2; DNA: TGTGCCAGCAGCTCGGACAGACCTTACGAGCAGTACTTC; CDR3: CASSSDRPYEQYF
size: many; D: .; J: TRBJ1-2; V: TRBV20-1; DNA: TGCAGTGCTAGGCCAGTGGGGACGACCGCCATGGGAGGCTACACCTTC; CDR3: CSARPVGTTAMGGYTF
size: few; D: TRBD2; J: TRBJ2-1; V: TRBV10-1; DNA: TGCGCCACCTCCTCGGGGGGGCTTTACAATGAGCAGTTCTTC; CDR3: CATSSGGLYNEQFF
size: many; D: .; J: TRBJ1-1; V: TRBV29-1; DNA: TGCAGCGGTGGGTCAGGGGCAGGCACTGAAGCTTTCTTT; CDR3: CSGGSGAGTEAFF
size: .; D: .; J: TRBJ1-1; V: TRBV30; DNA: TGTGCCTGTAACTGGAACACTGAAGCTTTCTTT; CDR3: CACNWNTEAFF
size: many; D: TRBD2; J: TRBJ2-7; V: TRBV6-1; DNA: TGTGCCAGCAGTGAAGTTGGGACTACTAACTACGAGCAGTACTTC; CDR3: CASSEVGTTNYEQYF
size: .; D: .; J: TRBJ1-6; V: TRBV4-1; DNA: TGCGCCAGCAGCCAAGCGGAGGTATCGGGAAATTCACCCCTCCACTTT; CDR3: CASSQAEVSGNSPLHF
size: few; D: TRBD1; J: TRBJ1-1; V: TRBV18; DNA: TGTGCCAGCTCACCACGGACAGGGTTCATTGAAGCTTTCTTT; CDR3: CASSPRTGFIEAFF
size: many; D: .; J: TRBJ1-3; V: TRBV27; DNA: TGTGCCAGCAGTTTCAGTCCCCCAAACGGACGAAACACCATATATTTT; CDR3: CASSFSPPNGRNTIYF
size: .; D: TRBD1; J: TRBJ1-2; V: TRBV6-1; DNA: TGTGCCAGCAGTCCGGACAGGGGCTATAGCTACACCTTC; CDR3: CASSPDRGYSYTF
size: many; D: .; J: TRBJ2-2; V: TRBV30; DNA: TGTGCCTGGAGTCGGGGTAGTGAATCCGGGGAGCTGTTTTTT; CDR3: CAWSRGSESGELFF
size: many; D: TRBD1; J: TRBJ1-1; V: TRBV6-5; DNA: TGTGCCAGCAGTTACCCACAGGGGAGGGGAGAAGCTTTCTTT; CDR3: CASSYPQGRGEAFF
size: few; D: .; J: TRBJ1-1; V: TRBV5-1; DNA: TGCGCCAGCAGCTTGGTCAGCAACATGAACACTGAAGCTTTCTTT; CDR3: CASSLVSNMNTEAFF
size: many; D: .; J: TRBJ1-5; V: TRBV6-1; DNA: TGTGCCAGCAGGTCTACATATTATCAGCCCCAGCATTTT; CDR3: CASRSTYYQPQHF
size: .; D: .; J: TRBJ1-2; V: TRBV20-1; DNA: TGCAGTGCTAGAGATCCTGGGTTTTTCTATGGCTACACCTTC; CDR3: CSARDPGFFYGYTF
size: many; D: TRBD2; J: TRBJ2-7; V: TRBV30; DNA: TGTGCCTGGAGTGTCACCGGGACTAGCAGACCCTACGAGCAGTACTTC; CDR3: CAWSVTGTSRPYEQYF
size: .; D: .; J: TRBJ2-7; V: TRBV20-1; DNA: TGCAGTGCTAGAGAGACAGAAGGGGCGGCCTACGAGCAGTACTTC; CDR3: CSARETEGAAYEQYF